This T cell receptor beta chain came from a study of regulatory T cells in long-lasting Graves disease. Study observations and caveats: Analyses excluded thyroid tissue, covering peripheral blood alone.

Time point specified: newly diagnosed GD, antithyroid drugs for less than 3 months. PBMCs were the source of the RNA used for TCR sequencing. With iRepertoire HTBI primers and Arm-PCR of CDR3 regions, TCR beta libraries were built. TCRdb recomputed calls from the multiplex PCR reads with MiXCR, one row per CDR3 protein. The table has about 620,000 distinct CDR3 sequences, around 15% seen once. V dropped 0 bases and J dropped 2 bases, with 8 bases sitting between them. Germline assignment: CDR1 GTSNPN and CDR2 SVGIG (reference sequence). CDR3 size: 13 residues. Comments on this clonotype: Its antigen is not known. A much larger clone lies a single base off, so this may be a read error.

Another study also made use of these data, one on T cells in Graves' hyperthyroidism and ophthalmopathy. That source notes: The HTBI primer set drove a first-round RT-PCR of the TCR CDR3. Stable hyperthyroidism and ophthalmopathy were separated using 13 V-J signatures.

The sequence was obtained from a woman aged 25 to 39 with Graves disease. This chain links TRBV30 with TRBJ2-7; D may be TRBD1 (6 bases). The source was peripheral blood mononuclear cells (PBMCs), collected at new diagnosis, from a patient treated with antithyroid drugs. CDR3 amino acids: CAWSVEGAYEQYF. The CDR3, as DNA: TGTGCCTGGAGTGTTGAGGGGGCCTACGAGCAGTACTTC.